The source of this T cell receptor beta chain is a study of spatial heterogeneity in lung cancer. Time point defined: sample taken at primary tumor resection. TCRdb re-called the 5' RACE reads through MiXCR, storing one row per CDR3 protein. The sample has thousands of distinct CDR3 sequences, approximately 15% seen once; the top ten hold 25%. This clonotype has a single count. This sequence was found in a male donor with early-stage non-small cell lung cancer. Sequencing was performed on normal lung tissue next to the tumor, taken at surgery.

The CDR3 DNA reads as TGTGCCAGCAGCTTGGTGAGGGACACTGAAGCTTTCTTT. It codes for CASSLVRDTEAFF. The chain employs TRBV11-3 and TRBJ1-1; D remains unclear. The V gene's germline CDR1 is SGHNT and CDR2 YENEEA. The CDR3 totals 13 residues. V was clipped by 3 bases and J by 3 bases, with 8 bases between them.